The rows below give T cell receptor beta chains drawn from one sample of a study of identifying expanded T cells in peripheral blood. TCRdb's table, derived via immunoSEQ multiplex PCR, lists solely in-frame clones and lacks some. The data hold 84,000 or so clones, with approximately 90% observed a single time. Sequenced input: blood. These receptors all come from a person between 18 and 75 years old in good health. Each CDR3 is given without its conserved first and last residue.

J: TRBJ1-5
V: TRBV2
CDR3: ASSRTWGSRYSNQPQH

J: TRBJ2-1
V: TRBV11-2
CDR3: ASSLGGHGNYNEQF

J: .
V: TRBV7-2
CDR3: ASSPRGISGEQY

J: TRBJ1-5
V: TRBV18
CDR3: ASSTGQGVGQPQH

J: TRBJ1-6
V: TRBV27
CDR3: ASSLIRQGGNSPLH

J: TRBJ1-2
V: TRBV4-3
CDR3: ASSPQQYANYGYT

J: TRBJ2-7
V: TRBV6-6
CDR3: ASSQASGAAYEQY

J: TRBJ2-5
V: TRBV28
CDR3: ASSTGWEFGETQY

J: TRBJ2-7
V: TRBV15
CDR3: ATSREREGAYEQY

J: TRBJ2-2
V: TRBV11-2
CDR3: ASSLTRGTGELF

J: TRBJ1-1
V: TRBV6-5
CDR3: ASSPTGLEAF

J: TRBJ2-3
V: TRBV7-2
CDR3: ASSLSYGPDTQY

J: TRBJ2-3
V: TRBV4-3
CDR3: ASSPGASTDTQY

J: TRBJ2-2
V: TRBV11-3
CDR3: ASSRGGTGELF

J: TRBJ1-2
V: TRBV30
CDR3: AWGQGSGYT

J: TRBJ2-5
V: TRBV7-6
CDR3: ASSLGPGEETQY

J: TRBJ2-1
V: TRBV7-2
CDR3: ASSSRAGDSNEQF

J: TRBJ2-4
V: TRBV9
CDR3: ASSVGLGAKNIQY